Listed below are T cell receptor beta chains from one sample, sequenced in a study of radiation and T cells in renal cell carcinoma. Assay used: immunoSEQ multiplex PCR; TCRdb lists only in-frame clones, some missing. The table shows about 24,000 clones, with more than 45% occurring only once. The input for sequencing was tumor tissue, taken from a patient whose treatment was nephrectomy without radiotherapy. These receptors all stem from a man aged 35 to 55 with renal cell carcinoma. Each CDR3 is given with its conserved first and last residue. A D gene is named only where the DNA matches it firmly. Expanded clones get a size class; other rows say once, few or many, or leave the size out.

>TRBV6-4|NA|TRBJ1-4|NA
TGTGCCAGCAGTGAAGATGCAACTAATGAAAAACTGTTTTTT
CASSEDATNEKLFF
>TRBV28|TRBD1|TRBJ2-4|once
TGTGCCAGCAGGGGACAGGACTTAGCCAAAAACATTCAGTACTTC
CASRGQDLAKNIQYF
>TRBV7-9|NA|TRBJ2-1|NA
TGTGCCAGCGGAGGCCCGCAGGACTCAAAAAGGTACAATGAGCAGTTCTTC
CASGGPQDSKRYNEQFF
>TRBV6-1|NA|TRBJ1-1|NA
TGTGCCACCAGAACAGGGCGGGGTCCTGAAGCTTTCTTT
CATRTGRGPEAFF
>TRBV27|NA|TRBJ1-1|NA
TGTGCCAGCAGTTTATACCCAGGCTTGGAAGCTTTCTTT
CASSLYPGLEAFF
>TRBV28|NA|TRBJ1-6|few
TGTGCCAGCAGCCTCCCCCAGGGGTCCTATTCACCCCTCCACTTT
CASSLPQGSYSPLHF
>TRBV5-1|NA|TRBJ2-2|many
TGCGCCAGCAGACTCCCCTCCGGGGAGCTGTTTTTT
CASRLPSGELFF
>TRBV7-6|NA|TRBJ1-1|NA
TGTGCCAGCAGCCCGGGGACACGAATGAACACTGAAGCTTTCTTT
CASSPGTRMNTEAFF
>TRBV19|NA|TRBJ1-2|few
TGTGCCAGTAGTGTAGACGGACGCTATGGCTACACCTTC
CASSVDGRYGYTF
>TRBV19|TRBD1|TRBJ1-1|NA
TGTGCCAGTACGGTGGGACAGGGGAACACTGAAGCTTTCTTT
CASTVGQGNTEAFF
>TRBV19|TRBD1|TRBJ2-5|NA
TGTGCCTGCCAAGGACAGGGGGGGAAGACCCAGTACTTC
CACQGQGGKTQYF
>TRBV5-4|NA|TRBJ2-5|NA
TGTGCCAGCAGCTCTCAGGACGGAGGAGAGACCCAGTACTTC
CASSSQDGGETQYF
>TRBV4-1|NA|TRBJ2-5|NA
TGCGCCAGCAGCCCGGGGCCCGGGGGTGAGTCGAGAAAGACCCAGTACTTC
CASSPGPGGESRKTQYF
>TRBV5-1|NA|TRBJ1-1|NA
TGCGCCAGCAACGGCGGGGGGAACACTGAAGCTTTCTTT
CASNGGGNTEAFF
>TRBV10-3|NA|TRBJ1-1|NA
TGTGCCATCAGTGAGGCCGGAAGTCAGGATGCTGTTGAAGCTTTCTTT
CAISEAGSQDAVEAFF
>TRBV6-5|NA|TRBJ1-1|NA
TGTGCCAGCAGTTACGGGTTCGTCAGGATGAACACTGAAGCTTTCTTT
CASSYGFVRMNTEAFF